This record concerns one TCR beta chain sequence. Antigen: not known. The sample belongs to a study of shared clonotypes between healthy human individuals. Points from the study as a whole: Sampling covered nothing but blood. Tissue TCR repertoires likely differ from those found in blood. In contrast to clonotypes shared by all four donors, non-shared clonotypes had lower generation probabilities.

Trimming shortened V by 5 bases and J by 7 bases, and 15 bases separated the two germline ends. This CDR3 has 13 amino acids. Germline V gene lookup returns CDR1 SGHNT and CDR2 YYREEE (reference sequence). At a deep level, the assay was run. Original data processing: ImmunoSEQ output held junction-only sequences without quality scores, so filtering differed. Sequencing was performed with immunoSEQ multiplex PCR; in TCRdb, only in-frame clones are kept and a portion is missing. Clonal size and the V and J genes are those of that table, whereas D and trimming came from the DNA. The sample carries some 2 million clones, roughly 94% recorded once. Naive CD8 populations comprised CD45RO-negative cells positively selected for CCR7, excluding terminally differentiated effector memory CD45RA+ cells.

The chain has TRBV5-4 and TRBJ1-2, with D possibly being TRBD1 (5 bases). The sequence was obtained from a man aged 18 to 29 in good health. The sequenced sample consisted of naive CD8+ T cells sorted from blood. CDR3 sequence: CASSHSGGPGYTF. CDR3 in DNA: TGTGCCAGCAGTCACAGTGGGGGACCTGGCTACACCTTC.